The following is a TCR beta chain sequence with its context. Its antigen is still unknown. Preparation of TRB cDNA libraries relied on 5' RACE carrying UMI labels. For each CDR3 protein, TCRdb gives one entry from its re-call of the 5' RACE reads, without DNA. The specimen's table records 130,000 to 150,000 distinct CDR3 sequences. The data were obtained in a study of CXCR3-negative and CXCR3-positive naive CD8 T cells. Across the whole study: Summed over all libraries, TRB reads came to approximately 140 million, with about 1.5 +/- 0.3 million per library.

General observations from the study: CXCR3-positive naive cells had TRB CDR3s that were more hydrophobic than CXCR3-negative naive cells had. Between one naive subset and the other, surface CD5 was comparable, and TCR strength was inferred from TRB CDR3 properties.

Researchers sorted approximately 290,000 cells of each CD8+ T cell subset in triplicate. Definition of naive CD8+ T cells rested on a CD45RO-CCR7+CD27+CD95- profile. This CDR3 has 13 residues. Germline CDR1 is SGHKS and CDR2 is YYEKEE (reference sequence). Sequences were obtained from naive CXCR3+ CD8+ T cells from blood. Specified subset: CD45RO-CCR7+CD27+CD95- naive CD8+ T cells expressing CXCR3 (TNR3+). The chain is built from TRBV5-5 and TRBJ2-7; TCRdb's D gene call, TRBD1, goes unchecked for lack of DNA. The clonotype comes from a human donor in good health. Some clones in this sample may be carry-over from other donors' samples. The CDR3 here is CASSPDSHHEQYF.